Described below is a single T cell receptor beta chain sequence and its context. Study processing details: How many nucleated cells were present was estimated from reference gene primer amplification. Data came from immunoSEQ multiplex PCR; TCRdb stores just in-frame clones and leaves some out. Clone size and the V and J calls come from that table; the DNA yielded D and trimming. This table has 200,000 to 250,000 clones, around nine tenths appearing once. This sample is part of a study of blood T cell repertoires in COVID-19. Study summary: Sources were T cells, B-cell-depleted T cells, or PBMCs; the material itself was cDNA or gDNA.

The sample comprised peripheral blood. This sequence originates from a man aged 50-60 years with COVID-19, enrolled during active disease.

The CDR3 is CASSFGASTDTQYF. The CDR3 nucleotides are TGCGCCAGCAGCTTCGGTGCGAGCACAGATACGCAGTATTTT. The rearrangement joins TRBV5-1 to TRBJ2-3; D gene ambiguous. V shed 2 bases and J shed 0 bases, with 7 bases lying between them. CDR3 size: 14 residues. CDR1 and CDR2 (germline): SGHRS, YFSETQ.